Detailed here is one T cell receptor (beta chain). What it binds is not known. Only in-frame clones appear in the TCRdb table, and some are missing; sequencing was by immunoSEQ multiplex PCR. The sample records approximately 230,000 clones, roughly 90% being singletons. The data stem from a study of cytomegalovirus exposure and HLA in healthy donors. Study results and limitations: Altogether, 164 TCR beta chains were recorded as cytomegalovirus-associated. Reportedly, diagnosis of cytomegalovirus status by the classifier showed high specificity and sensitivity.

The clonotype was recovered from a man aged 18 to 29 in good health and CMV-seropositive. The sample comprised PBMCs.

The CDR3 protein is CASSLDEDGGNLYTF. The CDR3 nucleotides read TGTGCCAGCAGCTTAGACGAAGACGGGGGGAATTTGTACACCTTC. The chain employs TRBV11-1 and TRBJ1-2, with D possibly being TRBD1 (5 bases). Per the germline V gene, CDR1 is SGHAT and CDR2 is FQDESV (reference sequence). The CDR3 runs 15 residues. The V and J ends lost 1 base and 11 bases respectively, with 20 bases between them.